This note documents a single TCR beta chain sequence. The antigen is unknown. CDR3 length equals 13 residues. Trimming cost V 3 bases and J 2 bases, with 8 bases left between them. CDR1 is SGHVS and CDR2 is FQNEAQ in the germline V gene. This specimen comes from a study of OX40 agonist ivuxolimab in advanced cancers. About the study: Patients were treated with ivuxolimab, an agonistic anti-OX40 (CD134) antibody. General study results and limits: The investigators did not determine what antigen specificity the expanded peripheral T cells had.

Only in-frame clones appear in the TCRdb table, and some are missing; sequencing was by immunoSEQ multiplex PCR. The data show 60,000 or so clones, around 83% seen once. Sequenced here: CD4+ or CD8+ T cells sorted from blood, sampled in a trial of the OX40 agonist ivuxolimab. The V gene is TRBV7-8, the J gene TRBJ2-7; possible D gene TRBD2, 6 bases. The sequence derives from an adult with an advanced solid tumor such as melanoma, head and neck, liver or kidney cancer. Written as DNA, the CDR3 is TGTGCCAGCAGCTTCGGGAGTCCCTACGAGCAGTACTTC. Protein: CASSFGSPYEQYF.